This T cell receptor (beta chain) appears in the sequencing data of a study of blood T cells in healthy people across ages. Study-level information: Through template switching, about one barcoded beta molecule was captured per two T cells, as measured in model experiments. Study-wide findings and caveats: Because sorting was not performed, PBMCs prevented conclusive naive versus antigen-experienced comparison.

To note about this clonotype: Its antigen is still unknown.

This CDR3 is built from 16 residues. V gave up 4 bases and J gave up 3 bases, with 16 bases separating them. Germline V gene sequence: CDR1 MDHEN, CDR2 SYDVKM. With a J-beta primer mix and a sample-barcoded 5' primer, a second PCR ran about 7 to 12 cycles. In TCRdb, the 5' RACE reads were re-called with MiXCR into one record per CDR3 protein. This repertoire shows roughly 650,000 distinct CDR3 sequences, approximately 29% found once; its top ten account for 15%. The specimen sequenced was blood. This TCR came from an elderly woman in good health. The chain links TRBV28 to TRBJ1-5, with D maybe TRBD1 (6 bases). The CDR3 sequence is CASSSPGAGVNQPQHF. CDR3 nucleotides: TGTGCCAGCAGTTCCCCCGGGGCAGGGGTCAATCAGCCCCAGCATTTT.